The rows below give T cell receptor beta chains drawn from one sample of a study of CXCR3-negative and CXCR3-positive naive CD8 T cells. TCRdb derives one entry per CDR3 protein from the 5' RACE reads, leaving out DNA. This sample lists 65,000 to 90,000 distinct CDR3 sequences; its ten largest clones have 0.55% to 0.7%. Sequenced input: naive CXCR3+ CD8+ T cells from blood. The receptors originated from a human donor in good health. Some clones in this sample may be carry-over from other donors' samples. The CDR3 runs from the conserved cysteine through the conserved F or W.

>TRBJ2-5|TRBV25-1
CASGDSQETQYF
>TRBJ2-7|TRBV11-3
CASSLGFGLAGRFYEQYF
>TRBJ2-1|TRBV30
CAWSGPPSSYNEQFF
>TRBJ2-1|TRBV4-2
CASSQDESRRNEQFF
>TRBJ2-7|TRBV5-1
CASSSGQYSYEQYF
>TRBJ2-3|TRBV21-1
CASSRRTSATDTQYF
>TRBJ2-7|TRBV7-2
CASSWRGLATTYEQYF
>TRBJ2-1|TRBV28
CASSFDRGHLNEQFF
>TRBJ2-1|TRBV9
CASSSSGLSDEQFF
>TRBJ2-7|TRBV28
CASSLVRVPYEQYF
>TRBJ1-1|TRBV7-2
CASSFPGQSNTEAFF
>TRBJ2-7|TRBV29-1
CSVIPTGSSGEQYF
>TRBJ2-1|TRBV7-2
CASSAAGGDYNEQFF
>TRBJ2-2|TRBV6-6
CASSSLSVGELFF
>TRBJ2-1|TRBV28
CASSDVRQALSYNEQFF
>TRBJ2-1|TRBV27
CASSEIAPYNEQFF
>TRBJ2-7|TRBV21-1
CASSKRLGLDCYYEQYF
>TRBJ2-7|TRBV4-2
CASSQESSSYEQYF
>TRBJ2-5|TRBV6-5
CASSYTVGTGDKETQYF
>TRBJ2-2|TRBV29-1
CSALQGMARIGELFF
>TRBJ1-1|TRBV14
CASSQVGGAGTEAFF
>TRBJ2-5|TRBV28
CASLRRVRNQETQYF
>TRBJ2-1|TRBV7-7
CASSPTSGRVDEQFF
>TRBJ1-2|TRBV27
CASSYRTGGNYGYTF
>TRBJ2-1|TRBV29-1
CSVETSGAYNEQFF
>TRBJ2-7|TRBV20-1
CSARRLAGPYEQYF
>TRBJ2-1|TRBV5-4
CASSPNPAGEGNEQFF
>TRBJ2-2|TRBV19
CASEPNTGELFF
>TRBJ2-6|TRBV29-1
CSVESHLQGMTAGANVLTF
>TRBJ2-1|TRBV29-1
CSVIPSYNEQFF
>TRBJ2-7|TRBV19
CASSIQGSSYEQYF
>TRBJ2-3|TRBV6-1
CASFTGWGTDTQYF
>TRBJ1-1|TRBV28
CASSLLSRRPAFF
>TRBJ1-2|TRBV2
CASKIYSAGIYGYTF
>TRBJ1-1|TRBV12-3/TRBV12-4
CASSSGLGTEAFF
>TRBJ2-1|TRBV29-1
CSVGRDSLIMTDNEQFF
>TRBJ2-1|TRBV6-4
CASSVAGENEQFF
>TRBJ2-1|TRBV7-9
CASSLGLLAGANEQFF
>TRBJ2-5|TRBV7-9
CASTLGSEETQYF
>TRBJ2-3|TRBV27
CASSLFPTDTQYF
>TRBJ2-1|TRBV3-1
CASGQGGTEQFF
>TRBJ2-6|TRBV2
CASNLPGTGVYSGANVLTF
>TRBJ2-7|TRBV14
CASSQDWEQYF
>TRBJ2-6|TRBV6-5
CASSPGRASGANVLTF
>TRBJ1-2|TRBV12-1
CASSPDRGRNYGYTF
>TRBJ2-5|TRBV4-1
CASSQAAVSEETQYF
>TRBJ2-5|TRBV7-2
CASSFEAGRAQYF
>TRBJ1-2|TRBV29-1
CSVEEGGQGAFGYTF
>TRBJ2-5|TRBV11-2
CASSETSGGGIWEETQYF
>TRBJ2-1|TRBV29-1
CSIRDYPLTNEGNEQFF
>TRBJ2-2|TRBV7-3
CASSPGGYTGELFF
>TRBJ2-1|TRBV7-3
CASSSFLAGVGEQFF
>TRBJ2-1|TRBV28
CASSLSSGHNEQFF
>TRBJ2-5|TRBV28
CASSRRQGQKTQYF
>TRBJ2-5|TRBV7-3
CASSPVLGETQYF
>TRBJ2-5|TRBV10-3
CAISDRAQETQYF
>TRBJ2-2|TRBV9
CASSASGAGTGELFF
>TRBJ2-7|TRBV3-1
CASSLGQGRSYEQYF
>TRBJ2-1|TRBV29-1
CSVLQYNEQFF
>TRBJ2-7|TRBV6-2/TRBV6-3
CASSDAGEQYF